One sample yielded the 24 T cell receptor beta chains listed below, sequenced in a study of T-cell memory formation after mild COVID-19. TCRdb called the 5' RACE reads again in MiXCR, with one record for every CDR3 protein. Among roughly 400,000 distinct CDR3 sequences listed, 24% were seen once. Sequenced input: PBMCs or a T cell subset sorted from them (not recorded which). The receptors come from an adult woman who had mild COVID-19 (a few samples of this study predate the infection). Cell type and time point are not known.

This clonotype was seen more than once but under ten times. The DNA for the CDR3 is TGTGCCAGCAGTTTAGAGTTGAAGACTAATGAGCAGTTCTTC. This encodes CASSLELKTNEQFF. This chain connects TRBV12-3 or TRBV12-4 to TRBJ2-1; D is unclear. This CDR3 region has 14 residues. V was cut by 1 base and J by 7 bases, with 11 bases left in between.

This clonotype has only a few counts. The chain carries TRBV12-3 or TRBV12-4 and TRBJ1-1; 7 bases are shared with TRBD1. This CDR3 contains 20 residues. Unmatched junction bases numbered 23, after V lost 3 bases and J lost 4 bases. In DNA form, the CDR3 reads TGTGCCAGCAGTTTGGGACAGTGGGGATCCCTAGAGTACTTTGCCACTGAAGCTTTCTTT. Amino acid sequence: CASSLGQWGSLEYFATEAFF.

This sequence joins TRBV10-3 and TRBJ1-2, with 7 bases lining up with TRBD1. The germline CDR1 and CDR2 sequences are ENHRY and SYGVKD. CDR3 length equals 13 residues. The trim removed 9 bases at V and 8 bases at J, leaving 12 bases unmatched. The CDR3 here is CAMSGQPLEGYTF. CDR3 in DNA: TGTGCCATGTCGGGACAGCCATTGGAGGGCTACACCTTC.

This clonotype came up a few times. The J gene is TRBJ2-7, the V gene TRBV5-1; TRBD1 matches 9 bases. Per germline, CDR1 SGHRS and CDR2 YFSETQ. V shed 4 bases, J shed 7 bases, and the junction held 6 bases outside the gene matches. The CDR3 has 13 amino acids. The DNA of the CDR3 is TGCGCCAGCAGCCGGGACAGGGTTGCGGAGCAGTACTTC. It specifies CASSRDRVAEQYF.

This chain uses TRBV2 with TRBJ1-1; 11 positions match TRBD1. The CDR3 spans 16 residues. The J segment lost 5 bases and the V segment lost 9 bases, leaving 14 bases of the junction unmatched. CDR1 and CDR2 from the germline V gene are SNHLY and FYNNEI. The CDR3 is CASLIQPGQGGTEAFF. CDR3 nucleotides: TGTGCCAGTCTCATACAACCGGGACAGGGGGGAACTGAAGCTTTCTTT.

The chain combines TRBV21-1 with TRBJ2-7; TRBD2, the table's D call, lacks a check against the DNA. TRBV21-1 corresponds to a pseudogene. CDR3 length: 17 residues. DNA for the CDR3: TGTGCCAGCAGCACACGGTCTAGCGGGAGAGCTGCCTACGAGCAGTACTTC. It encodes CASSTRSSGRAAYEQYF.

This rearrangement joins TRBV7-9 to TRBJ1-2; 8 bases map to TRBD1. CDR1 and CDR2 from the germline V gene are SEHNR and FQNEAQ (reference sequence). J lost 5 bases, V lost 5 bases, and 22 bases had no gene match. The CDR3 length is 19 residues. CDR3 in amino acids: CASSQRRGGQAGLVYGYTF. DNA for the CDR3: TGTGCCAGCAGCCAGCGGCGCGGGGGACAGGCCGGCCTCGTATATGGCTACACCTTC.

The chain joins TRBV29-1 to TRBJ2-5, with a possible D match to TRBD1 (6 bases). Germline V CDR1 and CDR2: SQVTM, ANQGSEA. V shed 3 bases and J shed 7 bases, with 12 bases lying between them. This CDR3 is 12 amino acids long. CDR3 coding DNA: TGCAGCGTTGAGGGGCTAGGGGGGACCCAGTACTTC. This translates into CSVEGLGGTQYF.

This rearrangement joins TRBV6-5 to TRBJ1-2, with 10 bases fitting TRBD1. V trimming: 5 bases; J trimming: 5 bases; junction bases outside the gene matches: 2. Germline CDR1 is MNHEY and CDR2 is SVGAGI. CDR3 size: 13 residues. The CDR3 here is CASSRDRGYGYTF. CDR3 sequence (DNA): TGTGCCAGCAGTCGGGACAGGGGTTATGGCTACACCTTC.

The chain uses TRBV7-8 and TRBJ1-3; TRBD1 might be the D (6 bases). CDR3 size: 17 residues. Germline-derived CDR1 and CDR2 are SGHVS and FQNEAQ. The ends were cut back, 4 bases at V and 0 bases at J, with 16 bases in the middle. Here the CDR3 DNA reads TGTGCCAGCAGCTCCCCGGGTGGAGGGGGCTCTGGAAACACCATATATTTT. Its protein is CASSSPGGGGSGNTIYF.

This clonotype was counted between two and nine times. The chain links TRBV7-2 to TRBJ2-1; TRBD1 might be the D (6 bases). CDR1 and CDR2 from the germline V gene are SGHTA and FQGNSA. V was pared by 7 bases and J by 4 bases, with 14 bases between. CDR3 size: 14 residues. Here the CDR3 DNA reads TGTGCCAGCACGGACGGGACACCTTACAATGAGCAGTTCTTC. Amino acids: CASTDGTPYNEQFF. The variable domain in full, completed from reference TRBV7-2 and TRBJ2-1, reads GAGVSQSPSNKVTEKGKDVELRCDPISGHTALYWYRQSLGQGLEFLIYFQGNSAPDKSGLPSDRFSAERTGGSVSTLTIQRTQQEDSAVYLCASTDGTPYNEQFFGPGTRLTVL.

The J gene is TRBJ2-7, the V gene TRBV6-5; D remains ambiguous. The CDR3 loop spans 12 amino acids. V lost 11 bases and J lost 3, with 14 bases in between. The germline gives CDR1 MNHEY, CDR2 SVGAGI. The CDR3 reads CAAGRVVYEQYF. The CDR3 bases are TGTGCCGCAGGAAGAGTGGTCTACGAGCAGTACTTC.

This chain connects TRBV2 to TRBJ2-1; 7 bases match TRBD2. V was pared by 2 bases and J by 5 bases, with 15 bases of the junction left unmatched. CDR3 length: 18 residues. Germline V gene sequence: CDR1 SNHLY, CDR2 FYNNEI. The CDR3 sequence: CASSEFGAGPIWNNEQFF. The CDR3 region has the DNA TGTGCCAGCAGTGAATTCGGAGCGGGACCTATTTGGAACAATGAGCAGTTCTTC. The whole variable domain, remainder taken from reference TRBV2 and TRBJ2-1, is EPEVTQTPSHQVTQMGQEVILRCVPISNHLYFYWYRQILGQKVEFLVSFYNNEISEKSEIFDDQFSVERPDGSNFTLKIRSTKLEDSAMYFCASSEFGAGPIWNNEQFFGPGTRLTVL.

This clonotype occurred a few times. The gene calls are TRBV12-3 or TRBV12-4 and TRBJ2-7, with 7 bases fitting TRBD2. This CDR3 has 12 residues. V trimming: 4 bases; J trimming: 7 bases; junction bases outside the gene matches: 4. The DNA for the CDR3 is TGTGCCAGCAGTTGGGTCGGGGGGGAGCAGTACTTC. Protein: CASSWVGGEQYF.

V and J are TRBV20-1 and TRBJ1-4; 10 positions match TRBD1. J gave up 8 bases and V 1 base, and 7 bases lay outside the gene matches. Germline assignment: CDR1 DFQATT and CDR2 SNEGSKA (reference sequence). The CDR3 is 15 amino acids. The CDR3 sequence: CSARGSGQGDEKLFF. The CDR3 coding sequence is TGCAGTGCTAGAGGATCCGGACAGGGGGACGAAAAACTGTTTTTT.

V usage is TRBV7-2 and J usage is TRBJ1-2, with a tentative D call TRBD1 (6 bases). This CDR3 has 15 amino acids. Germline loops: CDR1 SGHTA, CDR2 FQGNSA. The V end lost 1 base, the J end lost 4 bases, and 13 bases lay between the germline ends. CDR3 nucleotides: TGTGCCAGCAGCTTAGTCCCGGGGGCAGGCTATGGCTACACCTTC. Encoded protein: CASSLVPGAGYGYTF.

V is TRBV7-6 and J is TRBJ2-2, with 9 bases fitting TRBD2. Germline trimming cut 4 bases from V and 5 bases from J; bases unmatched to any gene: 8. This CDR3 spans 16 amino acids. In germline, CDR1 is SGHVS, CDR2 FNYEAQ. The CDR3, as DNA: TGTGCCAGCAGCTATAGCGGGAGAAGGGGTACCGGGGAGCTGTTTTTT. This sequence encodes CASSYSGRRGTGELFF.

There are a few counts of this clonotype. This chain joins TRBV11-2 and TRBJ2-3; D might be TRBD2 (6 bases). V dropped 4 bases and J dropped 1 base, with 9 bases sitting between them. CDR3 length: 14 residues. CDR1 is SGHAT, CDR2 FQNNGV, per germline. CDR3 region: CASSWDSRTDTQYF. CDR3 bases: TGTGCCAGCAGCTGGGACTCGCGCACAGATACGCAGTATTTT.

This chain joins TRBV27 and TRBJ1-1, with a weak D call TRBD1 (6 bases). Germline V gene data show CDR1 as MNHEY and CDR2 as SMNVEV (reference sequence). Trimming took off 4 bases at V and 0 bases at J, with 15 bases between the two ends. The CDR3 loop spans 16 amino acids. The CDR3 reads CASSSRAGAVNTEAFF. The CDR3 DNA reads as TGTGCCAGCAGTTCCCGGGCAGGGGCTGTGAACACTGAAGCTTTCTTT.

Note on this clonotype: This may be a read error, as it is one base from a much larger clone. The rearrangement joins TRBV5-1 to TRBJ2-2, with D unresolved. The CDR3 loop spans 13 amino acids. Germline CDR1 reads SGHRS; CDR2 reads YFSETQ. Trimming shortened V by 0 bases and J by 3 bases, and 3 bases separated the two germline ends. The CDR3 region has the DNA TGCGCCAGCAGCTTGGGGGACACCGGGGAGCTGTTTTTT. It is translated as CASSLGDTGELFF.

The chain links TRBV27 to TRBJ2-1; D gene unclear. Germline V gene sequence: CDR1 MNHEY, CDR2 SMNVEV (reference sequence). V lost 3 bases to trimming and J lost 9 bases, with 15 bases between them. This CDR3 contains 14 residues. CDR3 sequence: CASSLSGPSAEQFF. For the CDR3, the DNA is TGTGCCAGCAGTTTGTCCGGTCCCTCCGCTGAGCAGTTCTTC.

This clonotype came up a few times. V gene TRBV9 combines with J gene TRBJ1-1, with D unclear. The CDR3 extends over 14 amino acids. Trimming shortened V by 4 bases and J by 2 bases, and 12 bases separated the two germline ends. CDR1 is SGDLS, CDR2 YYNGEE, per germline. The CDR3 region is CASSPRESNTEAFF. DNA for the CDR3: TGTGCCAGCAGCCCCCGGGAGAGTAACACTGAAGCTTTCTTT.

This clonotype was observed a handful of times. This chain uses TRBV27 with TRBJ2-4, with 9 bases that match TRBD2. J was trimmed by 1 base and V by 3 bases; bases with no gene match: 10. The length of the CDR3 is 18 residues. Germline V lookup: CDR1 MNHEY, CDR2 SMNVEV (reference sequence). The chain's CDR3 is CASSLKGGGALAKNIQYF. As DNA, the CDR3 is TGTGCCAGCAGTTTGAAAGGCGGGGGGGCCTTGGCCAAAAACATTCAGTACTTC.

The J gene is TRBJ2-1, the V gene TRBV27, with D perhaps TRBD1 or TRBD2 (6 bases each). V was pared by 3 bases and J by 6 bases, with 27 bases between. The CDR3 length is 19 residues. Per the germline V gene, CDR1 is MNHEY and CDR2 is SMNVEV (reference sequence). CDR3 nucleotides: TGTGCCAGCAGTTTCGAGGGGGGTGGTAGGGCTGGGTTATTCAATGAGCAGTTCTTC. It yields the protein CASSFEGGGRAGLFNEQFF.